Listed here is a single T cell receptor beta chain. What it recognizes is unknown. These data belong to a study of cytomegalovirus exposure and HLA in healthy donors. The study, taken as a whole, reports: Several top significant clusters appeared, in a later analysis, to be linked to common viral pathogens.

It was with 60 Vbeta and 13 Jbeta primers that the PCR ran. Assay: immunoSEQ multiplex PCR; the TCRdb copy retains only in-frame clones and omits some. This sample carries under 150,000 clones, around 83% of them seen once, and the ten largest clones take less than 7%. The length of the CDR3 is 13 residues. Germline CDR1 and CDR2: MDHEN and SYDVKM. Trimming stripped 2 bases from V and 6 bases from J, with 10 bases between. Sequenced material: PBMCs. The chain carries TRBV28 and TRBJ1-2; the D gene is possibly TRBD1 (6 bases). The receptor's source is a woman under 40 in good health and CMV-seropositive. CDR3 sequence reads: CASSLRAGDGYTF. The CDR3 DNA reads as TGTGCCAGCAGTTTAAGGGCAGGGGATGGCTACACCTTC.